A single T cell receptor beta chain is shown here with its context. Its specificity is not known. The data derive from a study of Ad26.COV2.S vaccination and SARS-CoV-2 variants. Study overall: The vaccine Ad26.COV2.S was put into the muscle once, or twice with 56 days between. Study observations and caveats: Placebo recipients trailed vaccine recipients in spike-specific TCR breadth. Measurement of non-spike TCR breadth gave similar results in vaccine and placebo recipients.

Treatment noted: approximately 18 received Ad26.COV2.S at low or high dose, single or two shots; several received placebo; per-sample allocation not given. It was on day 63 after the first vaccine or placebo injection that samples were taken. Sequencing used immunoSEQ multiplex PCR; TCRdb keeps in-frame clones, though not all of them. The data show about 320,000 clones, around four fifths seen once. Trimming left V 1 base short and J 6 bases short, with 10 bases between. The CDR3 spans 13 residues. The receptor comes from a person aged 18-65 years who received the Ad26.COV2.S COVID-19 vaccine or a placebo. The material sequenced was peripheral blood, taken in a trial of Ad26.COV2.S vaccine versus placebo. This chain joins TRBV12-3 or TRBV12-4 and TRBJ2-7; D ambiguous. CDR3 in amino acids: CASSLVRKGEQYF. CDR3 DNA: TGTGCCAGCAGTTTAGTTCGAAAGGGCGAGCAGTACTTC.